One and the same sample provided the 23 T cell receptor beta chains below, sequenced in a study of blood T cell repertoires in COVID-19. Profiled with immunoSEQ multiplex PCR; TCRdb holds only in-frame clones, not every one. Among under 150,000 clones listed, 60% to 80% were seen once. Sequencing input: PBMCs or T cells enriched from blood (not recorded which). Receptors were obtained from a woman aged 45-65 years who had recovered from COVID-19.

The sample holds a few counts of this clone. This chain uses TRBV4-2 with TRBJ2-3, with 7 bases lining up with TRBD2. J was trimmed by 5 bases and V by 6 bases; bases with no gene match: 20. The CDR3 length is 18 residues. Per the germline V gene, CDR1 is LGHNA and CDR2 is YNFKEQ. The CDR3 region is CASRDLDWAAGAGDTQYF. CDR3 DNA: TGTGCCAGCAGAGACCTGGATTGGGCTGCGGGAGCAGGAGATACGCAGTATTTT.

This chain joins TRBV5-1 and TRBJ1-2; TRBD1 aligns across 7 bases. There are 14 residues in the CDR3. Germline V gene sequence: CDR1 SGHRS, CDR2 YFSETQ. V gave up 6 bases and J gave up 2 bases; unmatched junction bases: 7. In DNA form, the CDR3 reads TGCGCCAGCACCTGGGGGGACAGCAACTATGGCTACACCTTC. Protein: CASTWGDSNYGYTF.

V usage is TRBV10-3 and J usage is TRBJ1-2; 8 positions agree with TRBD1. CDR1 ENHRY and CDR2 SYGVKD come from the germline V gene. V was pared by 6 bases and J by 5 bases, with 11 bases of the junction left unmatched. The CDR3 runs 15 residues. CDR3: CAIRNPGTGSYGYTF. CDR3 DNA: TGTGCCATCAGGAATCCCGGGACAGGTTCTTATGGCTACACCTTC.

This chain connects TRBV19 to TRBJ2-7; 11 bases line up with TRBD1. The ends lost 4 bases at V and 0 bases at J; junction bases unmatched: 5. The length of the CDR3 is 16 residues. Germline CDR1 LNHDA, CDR2 SQIVND (reference sequence). CDR3 coding DNA: TGTGCCAGTAGTAAATCCGGGACAGGGGGCTCCTACGAGCAGTACTTC. The encoded protein is CASSKSGTGGSYEQYF.

This clone has just one count. The chain joins TRBV10-1 to TRBJ2-7; no clear D. The CDR3 is 13 amino acids. The V gene's germline CDR1 is WNHNN and CDR2 SYGVQD (reference sequence). Trimming pared 3 bases from V and 4 bases from J, leaving 10 bases between. CDR3 sequence: CASSEDNYYEQYF. The CDR3 DNA reads as TGCGCCAGCAGTGAAGACAATTATTACGAGCAGTACTTC.

J is TRBJ2-2 and V is TRBV4-2; a possible D gene is TRBD2 (6 bases). The V gene lost 4 bases and the J gene lost 0 bases, with 9 bases spanning the gap. Germline CDR1 reads LGHNA; CDR2 reads YNFKEQ. This CDR3 has 15 residues. Here the CDR3 reads CASSLGLPNTGELFF. The CDR3 DNA reads as TGTGCCAGCAGCCTCGGACTACCGAACACCGGGGAGCTGTTTTTT.

The chain carries TRBV5-6 and TRBJ2-4; 10 positions match TRBD2. V was clipped by 0 bases and J by 0 bases; unmatched bases: 6. This CDR3 contains 18 residues. CDR1 is SGHDT, CDR2 YYEEEE, per germline. CDR3 region: CASSLAAAGGKAKNIQYF. The CDR3 coding sequence is TGTGCCAGCAGCTTGGCCGCAGCGGGGGGGAAAGCCAAAAACATTCAGTACTTC.

The gene calls are TRBV9 and TRBJ2-7; D is perhaps TRBD1 (5 bases). V lost 0 bases, J lost 4 bases, and 20 bases lay in between. The CDR3 consists of 17 residues. CDR1 SGDLS and CDR2 YYNGEE come from the germline V gene. CDR3 sequence: CASSVGPTQGALYEQYF. CDR3 nucleotide sequence: TGTGCCAGCAGCGTAGGTCCAACTCAAGGGGCGCTGTACGAGCAGTACTTC.

This clone turned up a few times. The CDR3: CASSSQASTDTQYF. For the CDR3, the DNA is TGTGCCAGCAGCTCTCAGGCTAGCACAGATACGCAGTATTTT. This chain connects TRBV5-4 to TRBJ2-3; no reliable D call. CDR3 length: 14 amino acids. V shed 3 bases and J shed 0 bases, with 8 bases lying between them. CDR1 and CDR2 (germline): SGHNT, YYREEE (reference sequence).

The V gene is TRBV7-9, the J gene TRBJ1-4; TRBD1 matches at 8 bases. The CDR3 totals 15 residues. V lost 5 bases and J lost 6; bases outside the gene matches: 8. CDR1 is SEHNR, CDR2 FQNEAQ, per germline (reference sequence). In DNA form, the CDR3 reads TGTGCCAGCAGCAAAACAGGGGGAAGGGATGAAAAACTGTTTTTT. Translated: CASSKTGGRDEKLFF.

Concerning this clone itself: Within the sample, other DNA sequences also encode this same CDR3. The V gene is TRBV24-1, the J gene TRBJ2-1; D might be TRBD2 (6 bases). V shed 3 bases and J shed 1 base, with 12 bases lying between them. The V gene's germline CDR1 is KGHDR and CDR2 SFDVKD. The CDR3 sequence is 16 residues long. The CDR3: CATSDTSGSSYNEQFF. CDR3 bases: TGTGCCACCAGTGATACGAGCGGGTCTTCCTACAATGAGCAGTTCTTC.

The J gene is TRBJ2-1, the V gene TRBV7-9, with 10 bases aligning to TRBD2. The CDR3 totals 12 residues. Germline V gene sequence: CDR1 SEHNR, CDR2 FQNEAQ (reference sequence). J was trimmed by 5 bases and V by 11 bases; bases with no gene match: 3. CDR3 region: CAWTSGDNEQFF. In DNA, the CDR3 is TGTGCCTGGACTAGCGGCGACAATGAGCAGTTCTTC.

This clone appeared once. The genes are TRBV9 and TRBJ2-5, with a weak D call TRBD2 (6 bases). V shed 0 bases and J shed 1 base, with 10 bases lying between them. Germline V gene lookup returns CDR1 SGDLS and CDR2 YYNGEE. This CDR3 is 15 amino acids long. CDR3 nucleotides: TGTGCCAGCAGCGTAGGGCGGGGCCCCCAAGAGACCCAGTACTTC. Amino acid sequence: CASSVGRGPQETQYF.

The CDR3 DNA is TGTGCCAGCAGACTAGCACTGAACACCGGGGAGCTGTTTTTT. Protein sequence: CASRLALNTGELFF. The rearrangement joins TRBV28 to TRBJ2-2; weak D call: TRBD2 (6 bases). V was shortened by 6 bases and J by 1 base, with 9 bases between the two germline ends. Germline CDR1 and CDR2: MDHEN and SYDVKM. The CDR3 consists of 14 residues.

V usage is TRBV7-9 and J usage is TRBJ2-7; 15 nucleotides align to TRBD2. The germline V gene encodes CDR1 SEHNR and CDR2 FQNEAQ (reference sequence). The CDR3 contains 17 residues. Trimming cost V 3 bases and J 1 base; bases outside gene matches: 4. The CDR3 protein is CASSLGLAGGRSYEQYF. The CDR3 bases are TGTGCCAGCAGCTTGGGACTAGCGGGAGGCCGGTCCTACGAGCAGTACTTC. The whole variable domain, filled in from reference TRBV7-9 and TRBJ2-7, reads DTGVSQNPRHKITKRGQNVTFRCDPISEHNRLYWYRQTLGQGPEFLTYFQNEAQLEKSRLLSDRFSAERPKGSFSTLEIQRTEQGDSAMYLCASSLGLAGGRSYEQYFGPGTRLTVT.

V and J are TRBV29-1 and TRBJ1-2; D is uncertain. The V gene lost 4 bases and the J gene lost 3 bases, with 3 bases spanning the gap. The V gene's germline CDR1 is SQVTM and CDR2 ANQGSEA. This CDR3 has 10 amino acids. CDR3 amino acids: CSVADYGYTF. Written as DNA, the CDR3 is TGCAGCGTTGCCGACTATGGCTACACCTTC.

This clone has at least ten counts. The rearrangement links TRBV5-4 to TRBJ1-6; 7 bases fit TRBD1. The CDR3 loop spans 17 amino acids. V trimming: 4 bases; J trimming: 0 bases; junction bases outside the gene matches: 7. CDR1 and CDR2 (germline): SGHNT, YYREEE (reference sequence). The CDR3 region is CASSPPDRSSYNSPLHF. The CDR3 bases are TGTGCCAGCAGCCCTCCGGACAGGAGCTCCTATAATTCACCCCTCCACTTT. The complete variable domain, with remaining parts taken from reference TRBV5-4 and TRBJ1-6, reads ETGVTQSPTHLIKTRGQQVTLRCSSQSGHNTVSWYQQALGQGPQFIFQYYREEENGRGNFPPRFSGLQFPNYSSELNVNALELDDSALYLCASSPPDRSSYNSPLHFGNGTRLTVT.

The chain uses TRBV2 and TRBJ2-7; 11 bases line up with TRBD2. CDR1 SNHLY and CDR2 FYNNEI come from the germline V gene. CDR3 length: 16 residues. Unmatched junction bases numbered 7, after V lost 2 bases and J lost 4 bases. CDR3 bases: TGTGCCAGCAGTGAAAGGCTAGCGGGGGGCCGGTACGAGCAGTACTTC. Encoded protein: CASSERLAGGRYEQYF. The full variable domain, its missing parts supplied by reference TRBV2 and TRBJ2-7, is EPEVTQTPSHQVTQMGQEVILRCVPISNHLYFYWYRQILGQKVEFLVSFYNNEISEKSEIFDDQFSVERPDGSNFTLKIRSTKLEDSAMYFCASSERLAGGRYEQYFGPGTRLTVT.

CDR3: CASSLGGSPFYEQYF. CDR3 nucleotide sequence: TGTGCCAGCAGTTTAGGGGGCAGTCCATTCTACGAGCAGTACTTC. The chain joins TRBV28 to TRBJ2-7, with a possible D match to TRBD1 (6 bases). The CDR3 totals 15 residues. Trimming took 2 bases from V and 3 from J, leaving 14 bases between them. In germline, CDR1 is MDHEN, CDR2 SYDVKM.

The chain links TRBV11-3 to TRBJ2-3; 10 positions match TRBD2. This CDR3 spans 16 amino acids. V lost 5 bases, J lost 3 bases, and 8 bases stayed unmatched. The germline V gene encodes CDR1 SGHNT and CDR2 YENEEA. CDR3: CASSQGLAEKTDTQYF. CDR3 sequence (DNA): TGTGCCAGCAGCCAAGGACTAGCGGAAAAGACAGATACGCAGTATTTT.

This chain connects TRBV6-5 to TRBJ1-1; D gene uncertain. Germline assignment: CDR1 MNHEY and CDR2 SVGAGI. The V and J ends lost 4 bases and 11 bases respectively, with 17 bases between them. This CDR3 region has 13 residues. CDR3 amino acids: CASSFYSGGEAFF. CDR3 in DNA: TGTGCCAGCAGTTTCTACAGCGGCGGCGAGGCTTTCTTT.

The chain joins TRBV27 to TRBJ1-2, with D perhaps matching TRBD1 (6 bases). The V gene's germline CDR1 is MNHEY and CDR2 SMNVEV (reference sequence). This CDR3 comprises 14 residues. V gave up 4 bases and J gave up 2 bases, with 11 bases separating them. CDR3 in amino acids: CASSSPTGNYGYTF. Here the CDR3 DNA reads TGTGCCAGCAGTTCGCCAACAGGGAACTATGGCTACACCTTC.

This clone was counted a single time. The chain recombines TRBV6-5 with TRBJ1-6, with 9 bases that match TRBD1. The germline CDR1 and CDR2 sequences are MNHEY and SVGAGI. The CDR3 length is 16 residues. After removal of 2 bases from V and 7 bases from J, the junction contained 6 bases not matched to a gene. The CDR3 loop is CASSYHRDRVNSPLHF. The CDR3 region has the DNA TGTGCCAGCAGTTACCACCGGGACAGGGTGAATTCACCCCTCCACTTT.